This T cell receptor (beta chain) was documented in a study of blood T cell repertoires in COVID-19. The overall study: PBMCs, B-cell-depleted T cells, or T cells were the source of the cDNA or gDNA that made up the material.

CDR3 length: 16 residues. CDR1 is LGHDT and CDR2 is YNNKEL in the germline V gene (reference sequence). Trimming left V 1 base short and J 4 bases short, with 14 bases between. Original processing methods: The authors estimated nucleated cell counts from reference gene primer amplification. Repertoires were generated with immunoSEQ multiplex PCR, while TCRdb's copy carries only in-frame clones and drops some. The V and J calls and clone size come from that table; D and trimming were worked out from the DNA. Of 230,000 or so clones listed, about 88% were seen once; the top ten hold roughly 4.8%. Sequenced: peripheral blood. This receptor was identified in a woman in her forties who had recovered from COVID-19. The rearrangement links TRBV3-1 (or the pseudogene TRBV3-2) to TRBJ1-3, with D possibly being TRBD1 (6 bases). The CDR3 spells CASSQVLRTEGNTIYF. The DNA of the CDR3 is TGTGCCAGCAGCCAAGTTTTGAGGACAGAGGGAAACACCATATATTTT.